Ten or more counts support the clone carrying this T cell receptor (beta chain). Amplification of TCR alpha and beta CDR3 regions from RNA used iRepertoire nested multiplex PCR. TCRdb redid the calling of the multiplex PCR reads with MiXCR, one entry per CDR3 protein. The sample shows about 200,000 distinct CDR3 sequences, approximately 30% of them seen only once. This sample stems from a study of glioma-infiltrating T cells. Sequenced input: glioma tissue, nonneoplastic brain tissue, or PBMCs (not recorded which). This TCR derives from a human donor with low-grade glioma or glioblastoma, undergoing nonglioma brain surgery, or in good health (not recorded which).

The CDR3 DNA reads as TGCAGCGTTGTCTTGGGACAGGGGTCCGGCTACACCTTC. It encodes CSVVLGQGSGYTF. V gene TRBV29-1 combines with J gene TRBJ1-2; 10 bases map to TRBD1. Per the germline V gene, CDR1 is SQVTM and CDR2 is ANQGSEA. This CDR3 contains 13 residues. J was trimmed by 8 bases and V by 4 bases; bases with no gene match: 7.